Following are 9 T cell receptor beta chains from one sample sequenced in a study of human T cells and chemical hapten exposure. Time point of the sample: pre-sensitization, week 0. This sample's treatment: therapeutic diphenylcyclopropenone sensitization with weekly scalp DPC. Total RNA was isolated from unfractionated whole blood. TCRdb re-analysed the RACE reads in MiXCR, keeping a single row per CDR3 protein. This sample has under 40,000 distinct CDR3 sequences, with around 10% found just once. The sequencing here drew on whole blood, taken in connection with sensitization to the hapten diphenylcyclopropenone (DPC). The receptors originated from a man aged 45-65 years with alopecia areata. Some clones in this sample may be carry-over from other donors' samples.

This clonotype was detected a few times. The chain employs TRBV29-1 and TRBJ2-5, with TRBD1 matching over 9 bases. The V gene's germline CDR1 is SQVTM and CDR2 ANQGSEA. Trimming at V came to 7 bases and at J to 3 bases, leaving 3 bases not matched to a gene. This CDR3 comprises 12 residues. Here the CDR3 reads CSARTGEETQYF. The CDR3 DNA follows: TGCAGCGCCCGGACAGGGGAAGAGACCCAGTACTTC.

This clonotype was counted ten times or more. CDR3 in DNA: TGTGCCAGCAGCCCCGGACAGGGGGCCGGCCCGGCCAAAAACATTCAGTACTTC. Its protein is CASSPGQGAGPAKNIQYF. The rearrangement links TRBV7-8 to TRBJ2-4; 11 bases match TRBD1. Trimming cost V 5 bases and J 1 base; bases outside gene matches: 10. Germline CDR1 and CDR2: SGHVS and FQNEAQ. This CDR3 is 18 amino acids long.

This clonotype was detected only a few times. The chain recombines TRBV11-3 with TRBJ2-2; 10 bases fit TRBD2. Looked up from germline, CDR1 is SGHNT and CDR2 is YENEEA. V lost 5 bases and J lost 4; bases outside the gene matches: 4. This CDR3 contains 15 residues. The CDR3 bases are TGTGCCAGCAGCCCCCGACTAGCGGGCACCGGGGAGCTGTTTTTT. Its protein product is CASSPRLAGTGELFF.

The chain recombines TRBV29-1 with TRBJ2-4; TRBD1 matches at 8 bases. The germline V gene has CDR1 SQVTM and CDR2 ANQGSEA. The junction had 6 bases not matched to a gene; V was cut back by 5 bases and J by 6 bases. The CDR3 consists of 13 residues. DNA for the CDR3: TGCAGCGTTCGGCAGGGGGCAACAAACATTCAGTACTTC. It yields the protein CSVRQGATNIQYF.

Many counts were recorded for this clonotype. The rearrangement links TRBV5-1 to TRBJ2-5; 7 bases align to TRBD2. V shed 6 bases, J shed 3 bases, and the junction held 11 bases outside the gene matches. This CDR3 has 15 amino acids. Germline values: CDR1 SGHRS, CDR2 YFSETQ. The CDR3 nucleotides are TGCGCCAGCAAGATGGGTGGGAGGGCCGAAGAGACCCAGTACTTC. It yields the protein CASKMGGRAEETQYF.

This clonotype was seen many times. The CDR3: CSALKTSGLDGEQFF. DNA for the CDR3: TGCAGCGCCCTAAAGACTAGCGGGTTAGATGGCGAGCAGTTCTTC. The chain links TRBV29-1 to TRBJ2-1, with TRBD2 identical over 10 bases. Germline CDR1 reads SQVTM; CDR2 reads ANQGSEA. Germline trimming cut 7 bases from V and 10 bases from J; bases unmatched to any gene: 16. The CDR3 sequence is 15 residues long.

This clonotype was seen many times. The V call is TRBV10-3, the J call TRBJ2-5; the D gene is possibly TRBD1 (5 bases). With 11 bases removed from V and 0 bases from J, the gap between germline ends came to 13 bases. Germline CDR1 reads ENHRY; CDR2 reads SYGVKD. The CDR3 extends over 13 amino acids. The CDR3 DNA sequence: TGTGCCTCCAGGGCAAGAGACCAAGAGACCCAGTACTTC. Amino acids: CASRARDQETQYF.

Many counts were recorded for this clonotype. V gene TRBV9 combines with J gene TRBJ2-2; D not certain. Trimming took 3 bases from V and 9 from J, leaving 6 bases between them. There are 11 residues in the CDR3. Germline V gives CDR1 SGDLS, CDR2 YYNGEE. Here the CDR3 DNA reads TGTGCCAGCAGCGGTCCCCGGGAGCTGTTTTTT. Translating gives CASSGPRELFF.

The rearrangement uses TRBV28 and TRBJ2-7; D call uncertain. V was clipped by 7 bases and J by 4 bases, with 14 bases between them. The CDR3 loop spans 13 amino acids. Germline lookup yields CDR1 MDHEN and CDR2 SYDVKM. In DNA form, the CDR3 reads TGTGCCAGCATCTCTCAGTTTCCGTACGAGCAGTACTTC. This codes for CASISQFPYEQYF.